Presented here are 14 T cell receptor beta chains from one specimen sequenced in a study of blood T cell repertoires in COVID-19. Here immunoSEQ multiplex PCR was the method, and the copy in TCRdb shows in-frame clones only, minus some. The sample carries about 260,000 clones, around nine tenths recorded once. Sequencing used peripheral blood. These receptors all come from a woman aged 55-70 years with COVID-19, enrolled during active disease.

The gene calls are TRBV7-9 and TRBJ2-3; D might be TRBD1 (6 bases). This CDR3 spans 16 amino acids. In germline, CDR1 is SEHNR, CDR2 FQNEAQ (reference sequence). Trimming took 2 bases from V and 5 from J, leaving 17 bases between them. CDR3 residues: CASSLLFQKGGDTQYF. CDR3 coding DNA: TGTGCCAGCAGCTTATTGTTCCAGAAAGGGGGAGATACGCAGTATTTT.

This chain links TRBV19 with TRBJ1-5; TRBD1 might be the D (6 bases). CDR1 is LNHDA, CDR2 SQIVND, per germline (reference sequence). Between the trimmed V and J ends, which lost 4 bases and 3 bases, there was a span of 10 bases. CDR3 length equals 14 residues. The CDR3 protein is CASSTGTINQPQHF. CDR3 nucleotides: TGTGCCAGTAGTACCGGGACAATCAATCAGCCCCAGCATTTT. The variable domain in full, with the rest retrieved from reference TRBV19 and TRBJ1-5, is DGGITQSPKYLFRKEGQNVTLSCEQNLNHDAMYWYRQDPGQGLRLIYYSQIVNDFQKGDIAEGYSVSREKKESFPLTVTSAQKNPTAFYLCASSTGTINQPQHFGDGTRLSIL.

This chain connects TRBV9 to TRBJ2-1, with TRBD2 identical over 12 bases. V lost 0 bases, J lost 0 bases, and 10 bases stayed unmatched. CDR3 length: 20 amino acids. CDR1 SGDLS and CDR2 YYNGEE come from the germline V gene. CDR3 coding DNA: TGTGCCAGCAGCGTAGCTACGACTAGCGGGAGCCTGAGCTCCTACAATGAGCAGTTCTTC. Translated: CASSVATTSGSLSSYNEQFF.

Concerning this clone: This CDR3 is missing its conserved last phenylalanine or tryptophan, likely due to a read error. The V gene is TRBV6-5, the J gene TRBJ1-6; 9 bases are shared with TRBD1. Germline values: CDR1 MNHEY, CDR2 SVGAGI. V trimming: 6 bases; J trimming: 7 bases; junction bases outside the gene matches: 7. The CDR3 runs to 15 residues. The CDR3: CASRMGQGGNSPLHL. CDR3 sequence (DNA): TGTGCCAGCAGGATGGGACAGGGTGGAAATTCACCCCTCCACCTT.

This rearrangement joins TRBV18 to TRBJ2-7; 9 bases agree with TRBD1. Unmatched junction bases numbered 14, after V lost 5 bases and J lost 3 bases. The CDR3 has 17 amino acids. CDR1 and CDR2 (germline): KGHSH, LQKENI. The CDR3 region is CASSARDRDLVRYEQYF. CDR3 DNA sequence: TGTGCCAGCTCAGCTCGGGACAGGGATCTAGTGCGCTACGAGCAGTACTTC.

The chain employs TRBV27 and TRBJ1-5; 7 bases map to TRBD1. Germline-derived CDR1 and CDR2 are MNHEY and SMNVEV (reference sequence). Trimming cost V 2 bases and J 4 bases; bases outside gene matches: 11. There are 17 residues in the CDR3. CDR3 loop: CASSLMPPGQRNQPQHF. CDR3 coding DNA: TGTGCCAGCAGTTTAATGCCCCCGGGACAGCGAAATCAGCCCCAGCATTTT.

V and J are TRBV15 and TRBJ1-5; TRBD1 matches 10 bases. V lost 6 bases to trimming and J lost 4 bases; unmatched junction nucleotides: 6. From germline, CDR1 is LNHNV and CDR2 YYDKDF (reference sequence). The CDR3 runs 15 residues. CDR3 sequence (DNA): TGTGCCACCAGGGCCGGGACAGGGGAAAATCAGCCCCAGCATTTT. Protein product: CATRAGTGENQPQHF. The variable domain in full, completed from reference TRBV15 and TRBJ1-5, reads DAMVIQNPRYQVTQFGKPVTLSCSQTLNHNVMYWYQQKSSQAPKLLFHYYDKDFNNEADTPDNFQSRRPNTSFCFLDIRSPGLGDTAMYLCATRAGTGENQPQHFGDGTRLSIL.

The rearrangement uses TRBV5-1 and TRBJ2-3; D is ambiguous. CDR3 length equals 14 residues. The V end lost 0 bases, the J end lost 4 bases, and 9 bases lay between the germline ends. Germline CDR1 is SGHRS and CDR2 is YFSETQ. Here the CDR3 reads CASSLANSPDTQYF. As DNA, the CDR3 is TGCGCCAGCAGCTTGGCCAACTCCCCAGATACGCAGTATTTT. The complete variable domain, with remaining parts taken from reference TRBV5-1 and TRBJ2-3, reads KAGVTQTPRYLIKTRGQQVTLSCSPISGHRSVSWYQQTPGQGLQFLFEYFSETQRNKGNFPGRFSGRQFSNSRSEMNVSTLELGDSALYLCASSLANSPDTQYFGPGTRLTVL.

This chain connects TRBV5-6 to TRBJ2-2; possibly TRBD2 for D (6 bases). The V end lost 4 bases, the J end lost 0 bases, and 19 bases lay between the germline ends. CDR1 is SGHDT, CDR2 YYEEEE, per germline. The CDR3 has 18 residues. The CDR3 DNA reads as TGTGCCAGCAGCCATTCACCGGGACTTTACGCGAACACCGGGGAGCTGTTTTTT. It codes for CASSHSPGLYANTGELFF.

Only one count was recorded for this clone. This chain connects TRBV5-1 to TRBJ2-1; 15 positions match TRBD2. Germline CDR1 reads SGHRS; CDR2 reads YFSETQ. The CDR3 has 20 residues. V shed 4 bases and J 8 bases; nucleotides not matched to a gene: 19. The CDR3 loop is CASSQGQGAGLAGGPDEQFF. The CDR3 DNA sequence: TGCGCCAGCAGCCAAGGACAGGGGGCAGGACTAGCGGGAGGGCCAGATGAGCAGTTCTTC.

A remark on this clone: Other DNA sequences in the same sample also yield this CDR3. The rearrangement uses TRBV9 and TRBJ2-7, with a possible D match to TRBD2 (6 bases). The CDR3 has 14 amino acids. V was shortened by 0 bases and J by 2 bases, with 9 bases between the two germline ends. The germline V gene has CDR1 SGDLS and CDR2 YYNGEE. CDR3 in amino acids: CASSVGGGTYEQYF. The CDR3 DNA reads TGTGCCAGCAGCGTAGGGGGCGGGACCTACGAGCAGTACTTC. The full variable domain, with the rest looked up from reference TRBV9 and TRBJ2-7, is DSGVTQTPKHLITATGQRVTLRCSPRSGDLSVYWYQQSLDQGLQFLIQYYNGEERAKGNILERFSAQQFPDLHSELNLSSLELGDSALYFCASSVGGGTYEQYFGPGTRLTVT.

The chain employs TRBV30 and TRBJ1-1, with TRBD1 identical over 7 bases. This CDR3 is 12 amino acids long. CDR1 is GTSNPN, CDR2 SVGIG, per germline (reference sequence). V shed 0 bases, J shed 8 bases, and the junction held 3 bases outside the gene matches. The CDR3 DNA reads as TGTGCCTGGAGTGTATGGGACAGAGAAGCTTTCTTT. This sequence encodes CAWSVWDREAFF.

This clone was found a few times. The V and J genes are TRBV18 and TRBJ1-3; 8 nucleotides agree with TRBD1. This CDR3 comprises 17 residues. J was trimmed by 4 bases and V by 1 base; bases with no gene match: 9. CDR1 KGHSH and CDR2 LQKENI come from the germline V gene. The CDR3 region has the DNA TGTGCCAGCTCACCACTCGAGGACAGGGTTCGGGGAAACACCATATATTTT. It yields the protein CASSPLEDRVRGNTIYF.

V is TRBV12-5 and J is TRBJ2-2; the match to TRBD2 covers 9 bases. V lost 2 bases, J lost 4 bases, and 29 bases stayed unmatched. CDR1 LGHNT and CDR2 FRNRAP come from the germline V gene. This CDR3 contains 24 residues. This CDR3 is CASGLTPRGALGLAGAKFTGELFF. The CDR3, as DNA: TGTGCTAGTGGTTTGACCCCACGGGGGGCGCTCGGGTTAGCGGGAGCGAAGTTCACCGGGGAGCTGTTTTTT.